Here is one T cell receptor beta chain with its context. Its antigen is still unknown. This entry belongs to a study of cytomegalovirus exposure and HLA in healthy donors. Study in general: As released early, the data held about 85 million unique TCRs from HLA-typed donors. Whole-study results and caveats: Later, an analysis found that common viral pathogens appeared to be linked with several of the most significant clusters. Most of the TCR beta V segments (in an earlier analysis) were productive either about 87% or about 30% of the time. It was only CMV serostatus that was available as immune exposure information.

Primers: 60 Vbeta forward and 13 Jbeta reverse. Clones were sequenced by immunoSEQ multiplex PCR, and TCRdb holds only the in-frame ones, with some missing. The repertoire includes 150,000 or so clones, roughly 73% of them detected once, and 1.5% to 2% sits in the top ten. This sequence was found in a woman aged 18-29 years in good health and CMV-seronegative. Sequenced material: PBMCs.

The DNA for the CDR3 is TGTGCCAGCAGCTTTCCAGGAGGGGTCCTGACTTTC. Translating gives CASSFPGGVLTF. The chain uses TRBV5-4 and TRBJ2-6, with D possibly matching TRBD2 (6 bases). Deletions cut 2 bases from V and 13 bases from J, with 10 bases between. CDR1 SGHNT and CDR2 YYREEE come from the germline V gene (reference sequence). CDR3 length: 12 residues. Based on the CDR3 plus reference TRBV5-4 and TRBJ2-6, the full variable domain is ETGVTQSPTHLIKTRGQQVTLRCSSQSGHNTVSWYQQALGQGPQFIFQYYREEENGRGNFPPRFSGLQFPNYSSELNVNALELDDSALYLCASSFPGGVLTFGAGSRLTVL.